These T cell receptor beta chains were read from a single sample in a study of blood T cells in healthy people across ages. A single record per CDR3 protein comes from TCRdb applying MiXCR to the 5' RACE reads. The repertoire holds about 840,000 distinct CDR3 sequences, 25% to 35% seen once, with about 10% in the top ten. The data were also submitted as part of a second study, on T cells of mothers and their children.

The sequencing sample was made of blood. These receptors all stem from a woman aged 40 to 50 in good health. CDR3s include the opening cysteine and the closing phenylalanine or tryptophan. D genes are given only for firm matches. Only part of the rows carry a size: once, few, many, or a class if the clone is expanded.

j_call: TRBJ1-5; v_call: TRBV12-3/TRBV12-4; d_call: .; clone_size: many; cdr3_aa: CASSAGRDQPQHF; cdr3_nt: TGTGCCAGCAGCGCAGGGCGCGATCAGCCCCAGCATTTT
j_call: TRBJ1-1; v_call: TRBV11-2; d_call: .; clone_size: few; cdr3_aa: CASSLLPRGSTEAFF; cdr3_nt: TGTGCCAGCAGCCTACTTCCACGAGGGTCCACTGAAGCTTTCTTT
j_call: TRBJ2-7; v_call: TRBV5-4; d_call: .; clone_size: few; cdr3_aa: CASSSDLKYEQYF; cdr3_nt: TGTGCCAGCAGCTCGGACTTGAAATACGAGCAGTACTTC
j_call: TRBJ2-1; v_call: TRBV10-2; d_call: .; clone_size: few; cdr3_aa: CASSEFQRKSSYNEQFF; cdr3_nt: TGCGCCAGCAGTGAGTTTCAGCGCAAGAGCTCCTACAATGAGCAGTTCTTC
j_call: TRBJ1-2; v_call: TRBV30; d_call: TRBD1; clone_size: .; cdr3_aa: CAWSLMIRTGNLYGYTF; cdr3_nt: TGTGCCTGGAGCCTAATGATTAGGACAGGCAACCTCTATGGCTACACCTTC
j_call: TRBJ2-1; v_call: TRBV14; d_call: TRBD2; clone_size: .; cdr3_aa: CASSAGLAGTSEQFF; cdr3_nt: TGTGCCAGCAGCGCGGGACTAGCGGGGACGAGTGAGCAGTTCTTC
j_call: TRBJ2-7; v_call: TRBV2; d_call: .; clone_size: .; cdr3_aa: CASSEGQNEQYF; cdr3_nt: TGTGCCAGCAGTGAAGGGCAGAACGAGCAGTACTTC
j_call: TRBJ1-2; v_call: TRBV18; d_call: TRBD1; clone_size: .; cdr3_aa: CASSNTGTGFNGYTF; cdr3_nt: TGTGCCAGCTCAAATACCGGGACAGGGTTTAATGGCTACACCTTC
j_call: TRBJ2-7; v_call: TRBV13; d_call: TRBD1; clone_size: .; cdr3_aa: CASSFSHGDRGSYEQYF; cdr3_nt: TGTGCCAGCAGCTTTTCTCACGGCGACAGGGGCTCCTACGAGCAGTACTTC
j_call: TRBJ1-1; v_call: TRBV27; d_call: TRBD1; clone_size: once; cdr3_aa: CASSPLTGVSNTEAFF; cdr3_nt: TGTGCCAGCAGTCCGTTGACAGGGGTCTCGAACACTGAAGCTTTCTTT
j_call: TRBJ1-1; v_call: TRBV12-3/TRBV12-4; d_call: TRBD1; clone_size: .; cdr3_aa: CASSLPHGQGNTEAFF; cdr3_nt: TGTGCCAGCAGTCTCCCTCACGGACAGGGAAACACTGAAGCTTTCTTT
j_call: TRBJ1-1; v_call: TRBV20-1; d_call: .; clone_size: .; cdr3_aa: CSASDGGSNTEAFF; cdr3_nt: TGCAGTGCTAGTGATGGGGGGTCGAACACTGAAGCTTTCTTT
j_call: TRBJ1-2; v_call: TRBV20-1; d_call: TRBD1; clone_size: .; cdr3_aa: CSAIPQGTGRGGYTF; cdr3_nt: TGCAGTGCTATACCCCAAGGGACAGGGAGGGGTGGCTACACCTTC
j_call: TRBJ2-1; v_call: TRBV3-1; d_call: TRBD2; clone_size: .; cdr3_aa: CASSRSGDDNEQFF; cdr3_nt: TGTGCCAGCAGCCGAAGCGGGGACGACAATGAGCAGTTCTTC
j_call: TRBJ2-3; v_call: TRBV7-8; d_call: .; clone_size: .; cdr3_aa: CASSLATGIDTQYF; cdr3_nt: TGTGCCAGCAGCTTAGCGACGGGGATTGATACGCAGTATTTT
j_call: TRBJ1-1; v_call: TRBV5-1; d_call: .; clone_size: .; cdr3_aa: CASSGETRWAFF; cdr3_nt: TGCGCCAGCAGCGGGGAAACCCGGTGGGCTTTCTTT
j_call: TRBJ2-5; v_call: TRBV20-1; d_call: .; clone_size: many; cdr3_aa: CSARRTGVWTQYF; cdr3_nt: TGCAGTGCTAGAAGGACGGGGGTTTGGACCCAGTACTTC
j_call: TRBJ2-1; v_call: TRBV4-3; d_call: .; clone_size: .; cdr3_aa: CASSLSDGPYNEQFF; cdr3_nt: TGCGCCAGCAGTCTATCCGACGGCCCCTACAATGAGCAGTTCTTC
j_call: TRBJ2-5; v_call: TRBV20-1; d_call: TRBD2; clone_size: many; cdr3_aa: CSARRLAGWSETQYF; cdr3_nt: TGCAGTGCTAGGAGACTAGCGGGGTGGAGTGAGACCCAGTACTTC
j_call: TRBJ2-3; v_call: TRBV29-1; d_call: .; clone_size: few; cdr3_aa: CSAHSPDTQYF; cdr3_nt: TGCAGCGCTCACAGCCCAGATACGCAGTATTTT